This T cell receptor (beta chain) was profiled in a study of shared clonotypes between healthy human individuals. Between the trimmed V and J ends, which lost 1 base and 6 bases, there was a span of 9 bases. In germline, CDR1 is SGHAT, CDR2 FQNNGV. CDR3 length: 14 amino acids. Ten immunoSEQ deep assay plates were used to sequence unsorted PBMC DNA. Libraries were prepared by immunoSEQ multiplex PCR; TCRdb keeps only in-frame clonotypes and omits some of them. The data hold about half a million clones, with roughly 80% observed a single time. This clonotype originated in a woman between 40 and 55 years old in good health. Some clones in this sample may be carry-over from other donors' samples. This chain uses TRBV11-2 with TRBJ2-2; perhaps D is TRBD1 or TRBD2 (6 bases each). Sequencing was done on a sample of PBMCs. The CDR3 bases are TGTGCCAGCAGCTTAGTAGGGGGGCCCGGGGAGCTGTTTTTT. It translates to CASSLVGGPGELFF.